This T cell receptor (beta chain) was sequenced in a study of regulatory T cells in long-lasting Graves disease. Combining iRepertoire HTBI primers with Arm-PCR of CDR3 regions, the authors built TCR beta libraries. TCRdb reanalysed the multiplex PCR reads using MiXCR and keeps one entry per CDR3 protein. The table includes about 440,000 distinct CDR3 sequences, about a sixth detected once. This clonotype was counted ten times or more. V dropped 5 bases and J dropped 6 bases, with 15 bases sitting between them. CDR1 SEHNR and CDR2 FQNEAQ come from the germline V gene (reference sequence). This CDR3 contains 14 residues. Time point given: newly diagnosed GD, antithyroid drugs for less than 3 months. Extracted RNA from PBMCs served as the source of the TCR library. The same specimen was also included in a second study, on T cells in Graves' hyperthyroidism and ophthalmopathy.

The source was peripheral blood mononuclear cells (PBMCs), collected at new diagnosis, from a patient treated with antithyroid drugs. The source is a woman aged 25 to 39 with Graves disease. The J gene is TRBJ2-3, the V gene TRBV7-9; possibly TRBD2 for D (5 bases). CDR3 nucleotide sequence: TGTGCCAGCAGCCCGCCCCGGAGGTTGGATACGCAGTATTTT. This gives the protein CASSPPRRLDTQYF.